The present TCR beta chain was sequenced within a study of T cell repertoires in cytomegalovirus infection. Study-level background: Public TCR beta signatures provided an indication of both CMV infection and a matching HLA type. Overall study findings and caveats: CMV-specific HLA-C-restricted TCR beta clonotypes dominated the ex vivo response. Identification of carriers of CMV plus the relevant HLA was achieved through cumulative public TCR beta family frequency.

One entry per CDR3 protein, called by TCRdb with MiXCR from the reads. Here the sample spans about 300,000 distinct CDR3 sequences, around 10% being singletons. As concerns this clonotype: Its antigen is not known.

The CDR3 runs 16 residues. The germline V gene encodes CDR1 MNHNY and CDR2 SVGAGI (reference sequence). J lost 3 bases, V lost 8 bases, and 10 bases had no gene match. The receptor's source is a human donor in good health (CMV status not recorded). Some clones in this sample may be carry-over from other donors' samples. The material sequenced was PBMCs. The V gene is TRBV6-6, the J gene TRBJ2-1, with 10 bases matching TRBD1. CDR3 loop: CASYDRDRGIYNEQFF. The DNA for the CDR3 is TGTGCCAGCTACGACCGGGACAGGGGAATCTACAATGAGCAGTTCTTC.